These 31 T cell receptor beta chains were all obtained from the same sample, sequenced in a study of cytomegalovirus exposure and HLA in healthy donors. Generated by immunoSEQ multiplex PCR, the TCRdb table keeps only in-frame clones and is missing some. Of 200,000 to 250,000 clones listed, around nine tenths were seen once; the top ten hold approximately 2%. Material: PBMCs. The receptors were sampled from a woman under 30 in good health and CMV-seropositive.

V and J are TRBV4-1 and TRBJ1-2; TRBD1 might be the D (6 bases). The CDR3 consists of 13 residues. V lost 2 bases and J lost 7, with 11 bases in between. In germline, CDR1 is MGHRA, CDR2 YSYEKL. The CDR3 DNA reads as TGCGCCAGCAGCCAATCCGGGACACTTGGCTACACCTTC. Its translation: CASSQSGTLGYTF.

CDR3: CATGGTPESLSYNEQFF. The CDR3, as DNA: TGTGCCACAGGCGGGACTCCCGAAAGCCTTTCCTACAATGAGCAGTTCTTC. The genes are TRBV2 and TRBJ2-1, with D perhaps matching TRBD2 (6 bases). Germline loops: CDR1 SNHLY, CDR2 FYNNEI. There are 17 residues in the CDR3. Trimming removed 10 bases at V and 1 base at J, with 23 bases between.

The CDR3 sequence: CASSSGRQGFYSNQPQHF. In DNA, the CDR3 is TGTGCCAGCAGCTCCGGACGACAGGGCTTCTATAGCAATCAGCCCCAGCATTTT. This chain uses TRBV5-8 with TRBJ1-5, with TRBD1 matching 7 bases. The CDR3 extends over 18 amino acids. Per germline, CDR1 SGHTS and CDR2 YDEGEE. V lost 3 bases to trimming and J lost 0 bases; unmatched junction nucleotides: 12.

J is TRBJ2-7 and V is TRBV19; D is perhaps TRBD2 (5 bases). V lost 3 bases and J 5 bases, leaving 17 bases between the germline ends. Germline loops: CDR1 LNHDA, CDR2 SQIVND (reference sequence). CDR3 length: 15 amino acids. The CDR3 is CASSITAGIGHEQYF. Here the CDR3 DNA reads TGTGCCAGTAGTATCACCGCCGGGATCGGCCACGAGCAGTACTTC.

This chain uses TRBV25-1 with TRBJ1-1; 8 nucleotides align to TRBD1. The CDR3 is 15 residues long. From germline, CDR1 is MGHDK and CDR2 SYGVNS. V lost 2 bases, J lost 1 base, and 3 bases stayed unmatched. The CDR3: CASSEPGTGNTEAFF. CDR3 in DNA: TGTGCCAGCAGTGAACCCGGGACAGGGAACACTGAAGCTTTCTTT.

The chain is built from TRBV30 and TRBJ1-5; 10 bases map to TRBD1. J lost 7 bases, V lost 0 bases, and 6 bases had no gene match. The CDR3 contains 15 residues. Germline V CDR1 and CDR2: GTSNPN, SVGIG (reference sequence). The CDR3: CAWSVPGTGAQPQHF. Written as DNA, the CDR3 is TGTGCCTGGAGTGTACCCGGGACAGGGGCGCAGCCCCAGCATTTT.

The chain employs TRBV5-6 and TRBJ2-1, with D tentatively TRBD2 (5 bases). Germline V gene data show CDR1 as SGHDT and CDR2 as YYEEEE. Trimming removed 2 bases at V and 5 bases at J, with 8 bases between. CDR3 size: 13 residues. The CDR3 sequence is CASSFPGNNEQFF. CDR3 DNA: TGTGCCAGCAGCTTTCCGGGAAACAATGAGCAGTTCTTC. Full variable domain (missing parts from reference TRBV5-6 and TRBJ2-1): DAGVTQSPTHLIKTRGQQVTLRCSPKSGHDTVSWYQQALGQGPQFIFQYYEEEERQRGNFPDRFSGHQFPNYSSELNVNALLLGDSALYLCASSFPGNNEQFFGPGTRLTVL.

This chain joins TRBV28 and TRBJ2-7; D uncertain. CDR1 is MDHEN, CDR2 SYDVKM, per germline. CDR3 length: 14 residues. Trimming took 6 bases from V and 1 from J, leaving 13 bases between them. The CDR3 DNA sequence: TGTGCCAGCAGAGAACCAGTATCTTCCTACGAGCAGTACTTC. It yields the protein CASREPVSSYEQYF.

This clone has only one observation. V and J are TRBV18 and TRBJ1-1; 9 positions match TRBD1. V shed 3 bases, J shed 1 base, and the junction held 3 bases outside the gene matches. CDR1 and CDR2 (germline): KGHSH, LQKENI. This CDR3 contains 15 residues. DNA for the CDR3: TGTGCCAGCTCACCCGGACAGGGGCGGAACACTGAAGCTTTCTTT. Protein: CASSPGQGRNTEAFF.

The chain employs TRBV30 and TRBJ1-1; 7 positions agree with TRBD1. The CDR3 covers 15 residues. V lost 1 base to trimming and J lost 6 bases; unmatched junction nucleotides: 11. Germline CDR1 is GTSNPN and CDR2 is SVGIG (reference sequence). The CDR3 nucleotides are TGTGCCTGGAGTGCTGGACAGGTACTTAACCCTGAAGCTTTCTTT. Its translation: CAWSAGQVLNPEAFF.

V is TRBV6-5 and J is TRBJ1-4, with D possibly matching TRBD1 (6 bases). V was pared by 0 bases and J by 10 bases, with 18 bases between. Germline V lookup: CDR1 MNHEY, CDR2 SVGAGI. The CDR3 has 16 amino acids. The CDR3 spells CASSYSPGRGEGKLFF. In DNA, the CDR3 is TGTGCCAGCAGTTACTCCCCAGGGAGGGGGGAGGGAAAACTGTTTTTT.

The genes are TRBV11-2 and TRBJ1-2; D is uncertain. Germline values: CDR1 SGHAT, CDR2 FQNNGV. Trimming cost V 0 bases and J 6 bases, with 11 bases left between them. The CDR3 is made up of 14 amino acids. In DNA, the CDR3 is TGTGCCAGCAGCTTAGATGTTCACCGAGATGGCTACACCTTC. This translates into CASSLDVHRDGYTF. The full variable domain, completed using reference TRBV11-2 and TRBJ1-2, is EAGVAQSPRYKIIEKRQSVAFWCNPISGHATLYWYQQILGQGPKLLIQFQNNGVVDDSQLPKDRFSAERLKGVDSTLKIQPAKLEDSAVYLCASSLDVHRDGYTFGSGTRLTVV.

The chain has TRBV30 and TRBJ1-1; D perhaps matches TRBD1 (5 bases). Germline CDR1 GTSNPN, CDR2 SVGIG (reference sequence). The CDR3 runs 12 residues. Trimming removed 1 base at V and 6 bases at J, with 9 bases between. CDR3 sequence (DNA): TGTGCCTGGAGTGGGGGGGTATCTGAAGCTTTCTTT. It is translated as CAWSGGVSEAFF.

This chain uses TRBV30 with TRBJ1-3; a weak D match, TRBD1 (6 bases). Per germline, CDR1 GTSNPN and CDR2 SVGIG (reference sequence). The CDR3 extends over 13 amino acids. CDR3 loop: CLGGGPGGNTIYF. The CDR3 DNA reads as TGTCTTGGGGGGGGGCCTGGGGGAAACACCATATATTTT.

The chain couples TRBV7-6 to TRBJ1-2; TRBD1 is a possible D gene (6 bases). Looked up from germline, CDR1 is SGHVS and CDR2 is FNYEAQ. V was pared by 1 base and J by 0 bases, with 12 bases between. The CDR3 covers 16 residues. This chain's CDR3 is CASSLDVQGSNYGYTF. DNA for the CDR3: TGTGCCAGCAGCTTAGACGTGCAGGGGTCTAACTATGGCTACACCTTC. The whole variable domain, filled in from reference TRBV7-6 and TRBJ1-2, reads GAGVSQSPRYKVTKRGQDVALRCDPISGHVSLYWYRQALGQGPEFLTYFNYEAQQDKSGLPNDRFSAERPEGSISTLTIQRTEQRDSAMYRCASSLDVQGSNYGYTFGSGTRLTVV.

The V and J genes are TRBV5-1 and TRBJ2-1, with 9 nucleotides matching TRBD1. The length of the CDR3 is 14 residues. V trimming: 4 bases; J trimming: 4 bases; junction bases outside the gene matches: 3. In germline, CDR1 is SGHRS, CDR2 YFSETQ. CDR3 DNA sequence: TGCGCCAGCAGCGCGGGACAGGGATACAATGAGCAGTTCTTC. Translation gives CASSAGQGYNEQFF.

This clone was found a few times. This chain links TRBV5-1 with TRBJ1-3, with unresolved D. Germline-derived CDR1 and CDR2 are SGHRS and YFSETQ. The CDR3 runs to 13 residues. V dropped 4 bases and J dropped 5 bases, with 10 bases sitting between them. The CDR3 DNA reads TGCGCCAGCAGCCCCCCGGTACGAAACACCATATATTTT. It codes for CASSPPVRNTIYF.

The CDR3 region is CASSTYLQGVGYGYTF. The CDR3 DNA sequence: TGTGCCAGCAGTACCTACCTACAGGGGGTCGGCTATGGCTACACCTTC. The chain has TRBV27 and TRBJ1-2, with TRBD1 identical over 8 bases. V was clipped by 5 bases and J by 4 bases; unmatched bases: 12. The CDR3 runs to 16 residues. Germline V gene lookup returns CDR1 MNHEY and CDR2 SMNVEV (reference sequence).

The chain couples TRBV27 to TRBJ1-1, with 7 nucleotides matching TRBD1. Germline V CDR1 and CDR2: MNHEY, SMNVEV (reference sequence). The junction had 5 bases not matched to a gene; V was cut back by 3 bases and J by 7 bases. CDR3 length: 13 amino acids. CDR3 sequence (DNA): TGTGCCAGCAGTTTCGGGACAGCCAATGAAGCTTTCTTT. Protein sequence: CASSFGTANEAFF.

V gene TRBV21-1 combines with J gene TRBJ2-7; the table calls TRBD1, which could not be checked here. TRBV21-1 is labeled a pseudogene. CDR3 length equals 16 residues. Written as DNA, the CDR3 is TGTGCCAGCAGCAAAGGTGCAGGGGAGAGCTCCTACGAGCAGTACTTC. Its translation: CASSKGAGESSYEQYF.

CDR3 in DNA: TGCGCCAGCCATTCGGCTAGCGGGAGGGAGGCAGATACGCAGTATTTT. Residues: CASHSASGREADTQYF. V usage is TRBV10-1 and J usage is TRBJ2-3, with 12 bases lining up with TRBD2. The germline gives CDR1 WNHNN, CDR2 SYGVQD (reference sequence). V lost 8 bases to trimming and J lost 4 bases; unmatched junction nucleotides: 10. The CDR3 runs to 16 residues.

The chain links TRBV2 to TRBJ2-7; 10 nucleotides align to TRBD1. This CDR3 is built from 15 residues. The trim removed 5 bases at V and 2 bases at J, leaving 6 bases unmatched. Germline CDR1 SNHLY, CDR2 FYNNEI. CDR3 sequence (DNA): TGTGCCAGCAGTTTTGACAGGGGGCAGACCTACGAGCAGTACTTC. Its protein product is CASSFDRGQTYEQYF.

The chain is built from TRBV5-1 and TRBJ1-5, with a possible D match to TRBD1 (5 bases). Germline values: CDR1 SGHRS, CDR2 YFSETQ. The CDR3 is 16 residues long. Trimming stripped 0 bases from V and 4 bases from J, with 14 bases between. CDR3 coding DNA: TGCGCCAGCAGCTTGGGGGGTGGGGAGGGGAATCAGCCCCAGCATTTT. It is translated as CASSLGGGEGNQPQHF.

The J gene is TRBJ2-1, the V gene TRBV6-1; TRBD2 might be the D (6 bases). Germline CDR1 MNHNS, CDR2 SASEGT. Trimming left V 4 bases short and J 5 bases short, with 18 bases between. The CDR3 is made up of 16 amino acids. CDR3 sequence: CASSASSGLGHNEQFF. DNA of the CDR3: TGTGCCAGCAGTGCCTCCTCGGGACTGGGACACAATGAGCAGTTCTTC.

The chain employs TRBV29-1 and TRBJ2-7; 7 bases are shared with TRBD1. CDR1 and CDR2 from the germline V gene are SQVTM and ANQGSEA. The length of the CDR3 is 16 residues. Losses at the gene ends were 3 bases for V and 5 bases for J; bases not matched to a gene: 16. The CDR3 nucleotides are TGCAGCGTTGATGGGCTGACAGGGTTCAGGATCGACGAGCAGTACTTC. This codes for CSVDGLTGFRIDEQYF.

This clone was picked up a small number of times. The chain is built from TRBV9 and TRBJ2-5; TRBD2 matches 7 bases. Germline V gives CDR1 SGDLS, CDR2 YYNGEE. The V segment lost 1 base and the J segment 2 bases; nucleotides outside the gene matches: 5. CDR3 length equals 15 residues. The CDR3: CASSVFSGYQETQYF. Here the CDR3 DNA reads TGTGCCAGCAGCGTATTTAGCGGGTATCAAGAGACCCAGTACTTC.

This chain connects TRBV4-1 to TRBJ2-7; D perhaps matches TRBD1 (5 bases). The germline CDR1 and CDR2 sequences are MGHRA and YSYEKL. V was cut by 0 bases and J by 0 bases, with 9 bases left in between. This CDR3 spans 15 amino acids. The CDR3 protein is CASSQDQGRSYEQYF. CDR3 in DNA: TGCGCCAGCAGCCAAGATCAGGGCCGCTCCTACGAGCAGTACTTC.

The chain links TRBV21-1 to TRBJ2-7; the table's D gene call, TRBD2, was not cross checked with the DNA. TRBV21-1 is labeled a pseudogene. CDR3 size: 14 residues. The CDR3 loop is CASSLRTGSYEQYF. The CDR3 nucleotides read TGTGCCAGCAGCCTTCGGACTGGATCCTACGAGCAGTACTTC.

This clone has only one observation. The CDR3 sequence: CASSYSGSQRGETQYF. CDR3 DNA: TGTGCCAGCAGTTACTCGGGCAGCCAAAGGGGAGAGACCCAGTACTTC. The rearrangement joins TRBV6-6 to TRBJ2-5; D is possibly TRBD1 (5 bases). With 0 bases removed from V and 4 bases from J, the gap between germline ends came to 15 bases. This CDR3 has 16 residues. Germline CDR1 and CDR2: MNHNY and SVGAGI (reference sequence).

The chain employs TRBV9 and TRBJ2-5; TRBD2 might be the D (6 bases). Germline V gene data show CDR1 as SGDLS and CDR2 as YYNGEE. This CDR3 spans 16 amino acids. The germline V and J ends were trimmed by 3 bases and 3 bases, with 18 bases remaining between them. The CDR3, as DNA: TGTGCCAGCAGCGCCCCGGGACTTGAAGCAGAAGAGACCCAGTACTTC. Its protein product is CASSAPGLEAEETQYF. Together with reference TRBV9 and TRBJ2-5, the CDR3 gives the full variable domain: DSGVTQTPKHLITATGQRVTLRCSPRSGDLSVYWYQQSLDQGLQFLIQYYNGEERAKGNILERFSAQQFPDLHSELNLSSLELGDSALYFCASSAPGLEAEETQYFGPGTRLLVL.

The chain recombines TRBV9 with TRBJ2-1, with TRBD1 identical over 9 bases. Germline-derived CDR1 and CDR2 are SGDLS and YYNGEE. The CDR3 length is 15 residues. Trimming removed 6 bases from V and 6 bases from J; junction bases left unmatched: 10. This CDR3 is CASTVPGTGSNEQFF. Here the CDR3 DNA reads TGTGCCAGCACGGTCCCCGGGACAGGGTCCAATGAGCAGTTCTTC. The full variable domain, in which reference TRBV9 and TRBJ2-1 provide the parts outside the CDR3, is DSGVTQTPKHLITATGQRVTLRCSPRSGDLSVYWYQQSLDQGLQFLIQYYNGEERAKGNILERFSAQQFPDLHSELNLSSLELGDSALYFCASTVPGTGSNEQFFGPGTRLTVL.